This is a list of T cell receptor beta chains from one sample in a study of blood T cell repertoires in COVID-19. Sequencing was performed with immunoSEQ multiplex PCR; in TCRdb, only in-frame clones are kept and a portion is missing. The data show fewer than 200,000 clones, with 85% to 90% seen just once and around 5.8% held by the top ten. The sequencing input was peripheral blood. These receptors all come from a man aged 40-50 years with active or convalescent COVID-19. The CDR3 runs from the conserved cysteine through the conserved F or W. The D gene is left open where the match is weak. Rows give clone size only sometimes, using once, few, many, or a class for an expanded clone.

v_call,clone_size,j_call,d_call,cdr3_nt,cdr3_aa
TRBV4-1,NA,TRBJ1-4,NA,TGCGCCAGCAGCCTGGACAGCACTAATGAAAAACTGTTTTTT,CASSLDSTNEKLFF
TRBV7-9,NA,TRBJ1-3,NA,TGTGCCAGCAGCGTAGGAGACAGCACTGGAAACACCATATATTTT,CASSVGDSTGNTIYF
TRBV30,NA,TRBJ2-6,NA,TGTGCCTGGATGAGGACACCTGGGGCCAACGTCCTGACTTTC,CAWMRTPGANVLTF
TRBV28,NA,TRBJ1-6,TRBD1,TGTGCCAGCAGGACCGGGACAGGGAGTAATTCACCCCTCCACTTT,CASRTGTGSNSPLHF
TRBV5-4,NA,TRBJ1-1,TRBD1,TGTGCCAGCGGCTTGGGGGCAGGGGGGTCGAACACTGAAGCTTTCTTT,CASGLGAGGSNTEAFF
TRBV9,NA,TRBJ2-7,NA,TGTGCCAGCAGCGCCCAGGGCTACGAGCAGTACTTC,CASSAQGYEQYF
TRBV6-1,NA,TRBJ2-2,TRBD1,TGTGCCAGCAGTGACCCGTCACAGGGGACCGGGGAGCTGTTTTTT,CASSDPSQGTGELFF
TRBV27,NA,TRBJ2-2,NA,TGTGCCAGCAGTTTATGGGTATTCGGGACACCGAACACCGGGGAGCTGTTTTTT,CASSLWVFGTPNTGELFF
TRBV5-4,NA,TRBJ1-2,NA,TGTGCCAGCAGTTCAGGGTGGGGGGTAACAGGCTACACCTTC,CASSSGWGVTGYTF
TRBV12-3/TRBV12-4,NA,TRBJ2-7,NA,TGTGCCAGCAGTCTTAAATCCAGGGACATGCAGTACTTC,CASSLKSRDMQYF
TRBV10-3,NA,TRBJ2-2,TRBD2,TGTGCCATCAGAGAGCCGGGGCTAGCGGACACCGGGGAGCTGTTTTTT,CAIREPGLADTGELFF
TRBV29-1,once,TRBJ1-3,NA,TGCAGCGCCAGGACACCCTCCTCTGGAAACACCATATATTTT,CSARTPSSGNTIYF
TRBV4-1,NA,TRBJ2-3,NA,TGCGCCAGCAGCCAAGAGGCATCCCGCACAGATACGCAGTATTTT,CASSQEASRTDTQYF
TRBV6-1,NA,TRBJ2-2,TRBD2,TGTGCCAGCAGTGCGGTAGCGGGACGAAACACCGGGGAGCTGTTTTTT,CASSAVAGRNTGELFF
TRBV30,NA,TRBJ2-3,NA,TGTGCCTGGAGTGCCGCCTCTTACGGTAGCACAGATACGCAGTATTTT,CAWSAASYGSTDTQYF
TRBV6-5,NA,TRBJ2-7,NA,TGTGCCAGCAGTAAGCCGCCAGGGGGGTCAGGCGAGCAGTACTTC,CASSKPPGGSGEQYF
TRBV14,once,TRBJ1-1,NA,TGTGCCAGCAGCCAAAATTTTTTCGGCGGGGGTGAAGCTTTCTTT,CASSQNFFGGGEAFF
TRBV6-1,NA,TRBJ1-3,NA,TGTGCCAGCAGTGAAGGGGCAGTTACTGGAAACACCATATATTTT,CASSEGAVTGNTIYF
TRBV6-1,NA,TRBJ1-5,NA,TGTGCCAGCAGGGAAGGGGGAGCGGGTCAGCCCCAGCATTTT,CASREGGAGQPQHF
TRBV5-1,few,TRBJ1-1,NA,TGCGCCAGCAGCTGGGGTGGGCGGGCGAACACTGAAGCTTTCTTT,CASSWGGRANTEAFF
TRBV2,NA,TRBJ2-7,NA,TGTGCCAGCAGGCGGACAGACGAGCAGTACTTC,CASRRTDEQYF
TRBV28,NA,TRBJ2-1,TRBD2,TGTGCCAGCAGTGCAACTAGCGGGAGTTTTTGGAATGAGCAGTTCTTC,CASSATSGSFWNEQFF
TRBV30,NA,TRBJ2-5,TRBD1,TGTGCCTGGGGACTCGACAGGGGGCAGGAGACCCAGTACTTC,CAWGLDRGQETQYF
TRBV5-1,NA,TRBJ2-3,NA,TGCGCCAGCAGCTTCGACAGCGCTAGCACAGATACGCAGTATTTT,CASSFDSASTDTQYF
TRBV4-2,NA,TRBJ2-1,TRBD2,TGTGCCAGCAGCCAAGGGACTAGCGGGGCTTACAATGAGCAGTTCTTC,CASSQGTSGAYNEQFF
TRBV19,NA,TRBJ1-3,NA,TGTGCCAGTAGAGACAGTTTGGGTGGAAACACCATATATTTT,CASRDSLGGNTIYF
TRBV5-6,NA,TRBJ2-7,TRBD2,TGTGCCAGCGTTTCGTGGACGGGAGGAAACTACGAGCAGTACTTC,CASVSWTGGNYEQYF
TRBV18,NA,TRBJ1-1,TRBD1,TGTGCCAGCTCACCACTTCACGGGACAGGGGATCGGGCTTTCTTT,CASSPLHGTGDRAFF
TRBV19,NA,TRBJ1-3,NA,TGTGCCAGTAGTGTAAGGGACACAACGGGGAACACCATATATTTT,CASSVRDTTGNTIYF
TRBV6-5,NA,TRBJ1-1,NA,TGTGCCAGCATTCTAACCAGGGGAGAAGGTGAAGCTTTCTTT,CASILTRGEGEAFF
TRBV6-6,NA,TRBJ2-7,NA,TGTGCCAGCAGTTACATGACAGGCGGAAGCGAGCAGTACTTC,CASSYMTGGSEQYF
TRBV19,NA,TRBJ2-5,NA,TGTGCCAGTAGATCGAACCGGGGGGCGGCCCAAGAGACCCAGTACTTC,CASRSNRGAAQETQYF
TRBV4-2,NA,TRBJ2-5,NA,TGTGCCAGCAGCCAGGTGGACTGGAACCAAGAGACCCAGTACTTC,CASSQVDWNQETQYF
TRBV6-5,once,TRBJ2-2,TRBD1,TGTGCCAGCAGTCTACAGGGGGCCACCGGGGAGCTGTTTTTT,CASSLQGATGELFF
TRBV6-1,once,TRBJ1-4,NA,TGTGCCAGCAGTGAAGCGTGGCAGGTTGAAAAACTGTTTTTT,CASSEAWQVEKLFF
TRBV6-2/TRBV6-3,NA,TRBJ2-6,NA,TGTGCCAGCAGTTACTCGGAGGGTTCTGGGGCCAACGTCCTGACTTTC,CASSYSEGSGANVLTF
TRBV29-1,NA,TRBJ2-5,TRBD2,TGCAGCGGACGGGAGGATATGGAGACCCAGTACTTC,CSGREDMETQYF
TRBV6-1,NA,TRBJ2-1,TRBD1,TGTGCCAGCAGTGAAGAGGACAGGGTTTCCAATGAGCAGTTCTTC,CASSEEDRVSNEQFF
TRBV5-1,NA,TRBJ1-3,NA,TGCGCCAGCAGCACGGGCCCGGGAGGAAACACCATATATTTT,CASSTGPGGNTIYF
TRBV6-5,NA,TRBJ2-7,NA,TGTGCCAGCAGTTACCTCCGGGACACCCCCTACGAGCAGTACTTC,CASSYLRDTPYEQYF